A selection of T cell receptor beta chains follows, all from one sample in a study of early stage breast cancer tumors. Libraries were prepared by immunoSEQ multiplex PCR; TCRdb keeps only in-frame clonotypes and omits some of them. The sample includes some 47,000 clones, roughly four fifths of them seen just once. Sequenced sample: blood. Receptor source: a person aged 45 to 59 with breast cancer. Both conserved end residues are part of each CDR3. D genes are given only for firm matches. Rows may omit the clone size; those that give it use once, few, many or a size class.

j_call d_call v_call clone_size cdr3_nt cdr3_aa
TRBJ1-1 NA TRBV7-2 NA TGTGCCAGCAGGTCGGGACCCGGGGATAAAACTTTCTTT CASRSGPGDKTFF
TRBJ1-5 NA TRBV18 few TGTGCCAGCTCACCAGGAGGGGATTCCACGACCCAGCATTTT CASSPGGDSTTQHF
TRBJ2-2 NA TRBV19 once TGTGCCAGTAGTACCTGGGGGTGGGGGAACACCGGGGAGCTGTTTTTT CASSTWGWGNTGELFF
TRBJ2-4 NA TRBV5-4 NA TGTGCCAGCAGCTTGGGTGGGCAAACTCTAGCCAAAAACATTCAGTACTTC CASSLGGQTLAKNIQYF
TRBJ2-5 NA TRBV7-2 NA TGTGCCAGCAGCTTAGGGGAGCGGACAGCCGGGGAGACCCAGTACTTC CASSLGERTAGETQYF
TRBJ1-4 NA TRBV5-6 NA TGTGCCAGCAGCTTCATCCAGAAAAATGAAAAACTGTTTTTT CASSFIQKNEKLFF
TRBJ1-5 NA TRBV30 NA TGTGCCTGGACTGGACCAGGCACCAATCAGCCCCAGCATTTT CAWTGPGTNQPQHF
TRBJ2-1 TRBD1 TRBV5-6 NA TGTGCCAGCAGCCCGGGACAGGGCAATGAGCAGTTCTTC CASSPGQGNEQFF
TRBJ1-3 NA TRBV18 NA TGTGCCAGCTCACCGGACAGCTCTGGAAACACCATATATTTT CASSPDSSGNTIYF
TRBJ1-2 NA TRBV27 NA TGTGCCAGCAGTTTAAGGGGGATTGGCTACACCTTC CASSLRGIGYTF
TRBJ1-2 NA TRBV15 NA TGTGCCACCAGCAGAGGGTTTGGCGATGGCTACACCTTC CATSRGFGDGYTF
TRBJ1-5 TRBD1 TRBV2 NA TGTGCCAGCAGCGAGACAGGGCGCCTAAATCAGCCCCAGCATTTT CASSETGRLNQPQHF
TRBJ1-2 NA TRBV19 NA TGTGCCAGTAGTATCGACTATGGGGGTGGCTACACCTTC CASSIDYGGGYTF
TRBJ2-2 NA TRBV18 NA TGTGCCAGCTCACCAAGTCATGCCGGGGAGCTGTTTTTT CASSPSHAGELFF
TRBJ2-3 TRBD2 TRBV9 NA TGTGCCAGCAGCGTGACTAGCGGGGGGGACTTGGATACGCAGTATTTT CASSVTSGGDLDTQYF